This TCR beta chain was identified during a study of response to subunit inactivated influenza vaccine. This clonotype was seen ten or more times. The CDR3 runs to 14 residues. Germline V gene lookup returns CDR1 SGHAT and CDR2 FQNNGV. V shed 7 bases, J shed 3 bases, and the junction held 8 bases outside the gene matches. In TCRdb, the RT-PCR reads were re-called with MiXCR into one record per CDR3 protein. The table lists around 520,000 distinct CDR3 sequences, 25% of them singletons, with 1.5% to 2% in the top ten. The chain combines TRBV11-2 with TRBJ2-5, with 7 bases aligning to TRBD1. The TCR was taken from a man aged 45-65 years who received an inactivated influenza vaccine. The sequencing here drew on CD4+ T cells sorted from PBMCs, taken 5 days after vaccination. CDR3 sequence (DNA): TGTGCCAGCACCAAGACAGGGCTTAAAGAGACCCAGTACTTC. It codes for CASTKTGLKETQYF.